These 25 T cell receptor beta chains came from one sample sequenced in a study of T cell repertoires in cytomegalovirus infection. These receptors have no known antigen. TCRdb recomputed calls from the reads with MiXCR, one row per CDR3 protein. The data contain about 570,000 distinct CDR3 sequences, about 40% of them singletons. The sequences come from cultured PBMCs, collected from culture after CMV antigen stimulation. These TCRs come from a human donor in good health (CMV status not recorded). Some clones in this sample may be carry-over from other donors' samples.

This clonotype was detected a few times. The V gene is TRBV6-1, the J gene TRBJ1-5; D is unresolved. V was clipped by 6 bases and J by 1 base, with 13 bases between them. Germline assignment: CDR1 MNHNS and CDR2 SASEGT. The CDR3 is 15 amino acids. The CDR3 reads CASRLITSSNQPQHF. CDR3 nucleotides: TGTGCCAGCAGGTTGATCACCAGCAGCAATCAGCCCCAGCATTTT.

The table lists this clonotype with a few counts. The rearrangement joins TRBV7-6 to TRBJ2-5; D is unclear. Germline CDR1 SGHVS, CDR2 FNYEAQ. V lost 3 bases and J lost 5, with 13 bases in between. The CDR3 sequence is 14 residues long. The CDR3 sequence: CASSFPGPRETQYF. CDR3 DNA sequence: TGTGCCAGCAGCTTCCCCGGGCCGCGGGAGACCCAGTACTTC.

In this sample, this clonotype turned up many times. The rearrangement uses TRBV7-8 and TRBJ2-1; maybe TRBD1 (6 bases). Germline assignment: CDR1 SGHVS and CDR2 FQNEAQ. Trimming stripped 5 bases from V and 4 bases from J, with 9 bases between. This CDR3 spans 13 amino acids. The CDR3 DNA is TGTGCCAGCAGCCTCGACAGGTACAATGAGCAGTTCTTC. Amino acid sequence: CASSLDRYNEQFF.

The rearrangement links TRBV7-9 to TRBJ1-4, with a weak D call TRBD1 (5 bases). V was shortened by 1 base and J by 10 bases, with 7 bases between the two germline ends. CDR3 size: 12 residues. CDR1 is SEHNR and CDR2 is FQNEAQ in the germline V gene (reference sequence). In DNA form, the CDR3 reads TGTGCCAGCAGCTTAGATGGGGGAAAACTGTTTTTT. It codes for CASSLDGGKLFF. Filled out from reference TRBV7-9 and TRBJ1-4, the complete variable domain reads DTGVSQNPRHKITKRGQNVTFRCDPISEHNRLYWYRQTLGQGPEFLTYFQNEAQLEKSRLLSDRFSAERPKGSFSTLEIQRTEQGDSAMYLCASSLDGGKLFFGSGTQLSVL.

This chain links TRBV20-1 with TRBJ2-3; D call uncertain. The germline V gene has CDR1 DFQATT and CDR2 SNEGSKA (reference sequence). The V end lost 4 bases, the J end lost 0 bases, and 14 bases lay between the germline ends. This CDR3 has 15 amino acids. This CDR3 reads CSAIPILISTDTQYF. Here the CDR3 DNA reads TGCAGTGCTATCCCCATTCTAATTAGCACAGATACGCAGTATTTT.

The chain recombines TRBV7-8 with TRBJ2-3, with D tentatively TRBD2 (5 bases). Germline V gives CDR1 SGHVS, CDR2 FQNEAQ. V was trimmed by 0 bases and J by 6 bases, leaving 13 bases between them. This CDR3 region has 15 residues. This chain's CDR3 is CASSLAVVARDTQYF. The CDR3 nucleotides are TGTGCCAGCAGCTTAGCCGTGGTAGCGCGGGATACGCAGTATTTT.

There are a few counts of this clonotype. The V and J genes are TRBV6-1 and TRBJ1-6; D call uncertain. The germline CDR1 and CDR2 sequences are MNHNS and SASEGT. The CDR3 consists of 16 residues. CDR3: CASLRVVSSYNSPLHF. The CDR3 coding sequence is TGTGCTTCGTTAAGGGTCGTTAGCTCCTATAATTCACCCCTCCACTTT.

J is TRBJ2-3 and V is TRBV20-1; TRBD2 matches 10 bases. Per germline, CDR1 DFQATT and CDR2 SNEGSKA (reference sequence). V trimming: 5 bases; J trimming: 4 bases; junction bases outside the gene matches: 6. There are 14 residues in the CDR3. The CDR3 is CSAVSGGDADTQYF. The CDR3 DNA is TGCAGTGCTGTGAGCGGGGGGGACGCAGATACGCAGTATTTT.

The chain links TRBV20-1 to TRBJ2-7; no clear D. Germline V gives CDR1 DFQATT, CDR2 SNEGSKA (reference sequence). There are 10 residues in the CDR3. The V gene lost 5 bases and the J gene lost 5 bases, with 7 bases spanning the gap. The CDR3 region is CSAPRNEQYF. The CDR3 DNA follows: TGCAGTGCTCCCAGGAACGAGCAGTACTTC.

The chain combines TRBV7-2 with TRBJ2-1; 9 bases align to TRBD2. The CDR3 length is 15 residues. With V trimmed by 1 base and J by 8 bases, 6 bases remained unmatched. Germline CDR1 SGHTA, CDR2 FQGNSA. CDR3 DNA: TGTGCCAGCAGCTTAGGGCGGGGGGGGGGTTATGAGCAGTTCTTC. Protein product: CASSLGRGGGYEQFF.

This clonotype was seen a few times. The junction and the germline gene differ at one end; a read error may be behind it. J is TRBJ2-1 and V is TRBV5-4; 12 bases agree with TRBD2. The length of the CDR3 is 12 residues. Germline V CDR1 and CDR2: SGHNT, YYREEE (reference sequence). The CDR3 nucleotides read TGTGCCAGCAGCTCGGGAGGACTAGCGGGGCGCTTC. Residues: CASSSGGLAGRF.

In nucleotides, the CDR3 is TGTGCCAGCAGCCCTGGGGTCCTGGAACGCACAGATACGCAGTATTTT. Protein sequence: CASSPGVLERTDTQYF. The chain employs TRBV7-3 and TRBJ2-3; D unresolved. Trimming took off 5 bases at V and 1 base at J, with 16 bases between the two ends. The germline V gene has CDR1 SGHTA and CDR2 FQGTGA. CDR3 size: 16 residues.

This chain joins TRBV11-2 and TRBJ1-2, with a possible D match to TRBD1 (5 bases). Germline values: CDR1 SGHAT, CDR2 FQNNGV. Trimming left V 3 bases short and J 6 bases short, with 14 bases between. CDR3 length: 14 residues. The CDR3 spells CASSFSGSGNGYTF. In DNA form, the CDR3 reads TGTGCCAGCAGCTTTTCTGGCTCAGGGAATGGCTACACCTTC.

CDR3 in amino acids: CASSPRPISGISSYEQYF. CDR3 nucleotide sequence: TGTGCCAGCAGTCCGCGCCCCATTAGCGGGATTAGCTCCTACGAGCAGTACTTC. This chain links TRBV5-4 with TRBJ2-7; 8 nucleotides align to TRBD2. The CDR3 loop spans 18 amino acids. Trimming at V came to 5 bases and at J to 0 bases, leaving 16 bases not matched to a gene. CDR1 and CDR2 from the germline V gene are SGHNT and YYREEE (reference sequence).

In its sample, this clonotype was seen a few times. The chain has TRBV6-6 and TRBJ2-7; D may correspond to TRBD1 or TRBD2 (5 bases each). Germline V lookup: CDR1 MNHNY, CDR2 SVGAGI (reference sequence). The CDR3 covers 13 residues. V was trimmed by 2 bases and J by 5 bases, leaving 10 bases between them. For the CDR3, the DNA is TGTGCCAGCAGTTACACACTAGGGGACGAGCAGTACTTC. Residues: CASSYTLGDEQYF.

This chain's CDR3 is CASSLAGVRYEKLFF. The CDR3 bases are TGTGCCAGCAGCTTAGCGGGGGTCCGCTATGAAAAACTGTTTTTT. The genes are TRBV7-8 and TRBJ1-4; the D gene is possibly TRBD1 (5 bases). CDR1 SGHVS and CDR2 FQNEAQ come from the germline V gene. V was shortened by 0 bases and J by 6 bases, with 11 bases between the two germline ends. The CDR3 runs 15 residues.

The CDR3 DNA reads TGCGCCAGCAGCCCCCTTGGGGGCCGAGATACGCAGTATTTT. Its protein is CASSPLGGRDTQYF. The rearrangement uses TRBV4-1 and TRBJ2-3, with a possible D match to TRBD1 (6 bases). CDR3 length equals 14 residues. Germline assignment: CDR1 MGHRA and CDR2 YSYEKL. V dropped 4 bases and J dropped 5 bases, with 13 bases sitting between them.

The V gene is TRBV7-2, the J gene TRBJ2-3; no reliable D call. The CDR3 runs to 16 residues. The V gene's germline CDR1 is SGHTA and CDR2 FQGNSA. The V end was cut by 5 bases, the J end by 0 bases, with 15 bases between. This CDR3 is CASSPRPYPSTDTQYF. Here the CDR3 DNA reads TGTGCCAGCAGCCCCCGACCCTACCCTAGCACAGATACGCAGTATTTT.

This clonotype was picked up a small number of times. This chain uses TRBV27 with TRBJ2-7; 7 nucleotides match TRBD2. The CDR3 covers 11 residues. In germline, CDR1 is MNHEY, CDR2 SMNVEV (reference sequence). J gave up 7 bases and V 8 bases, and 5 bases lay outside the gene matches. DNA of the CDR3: TGTGCCAGCGAGTGGCGGGGGGAGCAGTACTTC. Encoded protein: CASEWRGEQYF.

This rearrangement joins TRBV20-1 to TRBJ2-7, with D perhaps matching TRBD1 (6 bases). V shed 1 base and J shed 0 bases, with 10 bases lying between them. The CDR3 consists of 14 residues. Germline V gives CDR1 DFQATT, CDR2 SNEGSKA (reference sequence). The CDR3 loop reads CSARGRDTSYEQYF. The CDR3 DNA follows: TGCAGTGCTAGAGGTAGGGACACCTCCTACGAGCAGTACTTC.

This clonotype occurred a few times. CDR3 nucleotide sequence: TGTGCCAGCAGCTCGGTGACCCGCTCGCGGGGTAAAGGGGAGCAGTACTTC. Translated: CASSSVTRSRGKGEQYF. The rearrangement links TRBV7-2 to TRBJ2-7, with D possibly being TRBD2 (6 bases). The V gene's germline CDR1 is SGHTA and CDR2 FQGNSA. Trimming cost V 4 bases and J 7 bases, with 26 bases left between them. The CDR3 has 17 amino acids.

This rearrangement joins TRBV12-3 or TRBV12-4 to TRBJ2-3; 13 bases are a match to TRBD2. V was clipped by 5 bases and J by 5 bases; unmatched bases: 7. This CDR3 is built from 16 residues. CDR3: CASSAPTSGRGDTQYF. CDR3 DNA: TGTGCCAGCAGTGCCCCTACTAGCGGGAGGGGAGATACGCAGTATTTT.

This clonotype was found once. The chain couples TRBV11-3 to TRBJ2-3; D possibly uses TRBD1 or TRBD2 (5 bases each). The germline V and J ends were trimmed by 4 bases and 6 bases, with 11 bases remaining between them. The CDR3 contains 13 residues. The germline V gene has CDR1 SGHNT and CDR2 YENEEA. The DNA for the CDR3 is TGTGCCAGCAGCTGGGGGACCTACGATACGCAGTATTTT. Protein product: CASSWGTYDTQYF.

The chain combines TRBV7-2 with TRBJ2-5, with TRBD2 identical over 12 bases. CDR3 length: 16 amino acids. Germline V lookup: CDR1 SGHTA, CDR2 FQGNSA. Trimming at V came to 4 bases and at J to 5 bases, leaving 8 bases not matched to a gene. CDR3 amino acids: CASSSTLAGGTETQYF. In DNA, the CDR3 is TGTGCCAGCAGCTCTACCCTAGCGGGGGGGACGGAGACCCAGTACTTC.

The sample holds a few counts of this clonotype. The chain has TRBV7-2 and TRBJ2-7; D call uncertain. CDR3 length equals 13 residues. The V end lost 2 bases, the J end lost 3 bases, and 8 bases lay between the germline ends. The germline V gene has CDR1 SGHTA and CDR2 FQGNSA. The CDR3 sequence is CASSLWPSYEQYF. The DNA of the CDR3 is TGTGCCAGCAGCTTATGGCCCAGCTACGAGCAGTACTTC. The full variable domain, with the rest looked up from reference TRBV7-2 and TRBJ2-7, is GAGVSQSPSNKVTEKGKDVELRCDPISGHTALYWYRQSLGQGLEFLIYFQGNSAPDKSGLPSDRFSAERTGGSVSTLTIQRTQQEDSAVYLCASSLWPSYEQYFGPGTRLTVT.